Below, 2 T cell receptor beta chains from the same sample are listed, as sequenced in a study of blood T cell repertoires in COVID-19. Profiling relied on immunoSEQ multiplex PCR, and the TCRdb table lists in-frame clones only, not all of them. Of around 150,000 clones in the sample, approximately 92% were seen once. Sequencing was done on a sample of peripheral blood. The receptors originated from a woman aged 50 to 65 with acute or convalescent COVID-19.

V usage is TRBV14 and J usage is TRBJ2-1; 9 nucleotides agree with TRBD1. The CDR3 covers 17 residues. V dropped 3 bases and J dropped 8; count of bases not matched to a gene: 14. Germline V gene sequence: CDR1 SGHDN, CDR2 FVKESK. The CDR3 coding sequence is TGTGCCAGCAGCCACCGCCGAGGGACAGGGTCGATGGATGAGCAGTTCTTC. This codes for CASSHRRGTGSMDEQFF.

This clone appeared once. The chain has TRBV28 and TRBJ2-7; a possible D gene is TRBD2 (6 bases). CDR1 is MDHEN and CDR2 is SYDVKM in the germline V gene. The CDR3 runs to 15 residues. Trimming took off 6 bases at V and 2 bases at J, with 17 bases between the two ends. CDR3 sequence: CASSPPTSNPYEQYF. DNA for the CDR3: TGTGCCAGCAGCCCCCCTACTAGCAACCCCTACGAGCAGTACTTC.